Shown below are 21 T cell receptor beta chains from a single sample sequenced in a study of human CD8 memory T cell subsets. Researchers made TCR beta libraries via UMI-labeled 5' RACE. TCRdb re-called the 5' RACE reads and catalogs CDR3 proteins one per entry, DNA excluded. The repertoire shows just under 7,500 distinct CDR3 sequences; the top ten hold 21%. Sequencing used CD8+ T cells from PBMCs. The receptors originated from a human donor in good health.

The chain employs TRBV19 and TRBJ2-1; absent DNA, TCRdb's TRBD1 call cannot be checked. Germline V gene data show CDR1 as LNHDA and CDR2 as SQIVND (reference sequence). The CDR3 length is 15 residues. CDR3 loop: CASSMGGVGYNEQFF.

The chain employs TRBV4-1 and TRBJ2-1; TCRdb calls TRBD1, which cannot be checked without DNA. Germline V gene data show CDR1 as MGHRA and CDR2 as YSYEKL. The CDR3 has 14 amino acids. CDR3 sequence reads: CASSLNRGLVEQFF.

The CDR3 loop reads CASSSGRVTEAFF. The chain has TRBV11-2 and TRBJ1-1. Germline assignment: CDR1 SGHAT and CDR2 FQNNGV. CDR3 size: 13 residues.

Measured by frequency, this clonotype is medium-sized. This chain joins TRBV7-9 and TRBJ2-5; TCRdb calls TRBD1, which cannot be checked without DNA. The CDR3 loop spans 14 amino acids. Germline lookup yields CDR1 SEHNR and CDR2 FQNEAQ (reference sequence). The CDR3 loop reads CASSSPRGRKTQYF.

The chain links TRBV20-1 to TRBJ1-2; TCRdb names TRBD1, which stays unverified in the absence of DNA. The CDR3 contains 14 residues. Germline V lookup: CDR1 DFQATT, CDR2 SNEGSKA (reference sequence). The CDR3 loop is CSARSGTGRDGYTF.

This CDR3 reads CSAPSRGGTSGRRFRNEQFF. The V call is TRBV20-1, the J call TRBJ2-1; TCRdb lists TRBD2, though no DNA is available to test this call. The V gene's germline CDR1 is DFQATT and CDR2 SNEGSKA (reference sequence). The CDR3 spans 20 residues.

CDR3: CASSQETGQETQYF. The rearrangement joins TRBV3-1 to TRBJ2-5. Germline CDR1 LGHDT, CDR2 YNNKEL (reference sequence). The CDR3 totals 14 residues.

The V call is TRBV6-5, the J call TRBJ2-1; absent DNA, TCRdb's TRBD2 call cannot be checked. The CDR3 extends over 16 amino acids. CDR1 and CDR2 (germline): MNHEY, SVGAGI. This CDR3 is CASNPDGLAGGNEQFF.

By frequency, this clonotype registers medium-sized. The chain has TRBV28 and TRBJ1-2; TCRdb's D gene call, TRBD1, goes unchecked for lack of DNA. The CDR3 is 13 amino acids. Germline CDR1 is MDHEN and CDR2 is SYDVKM. CDR3 in amino acids: CASRSGQIDGYTF.

The genes are TRBV3-1 and TRBJ2-7; the D call of TRBD1 rests on TCRdb alone, since no DNA is present to check it. CDR3 length equals 16 residues. The germline V gene has CDR1 LGHDT and CDR2 YNNKEL (reference sequence). The CDR3 sequence is CASSQGTGGRGYEQYF.

The chain carries TRBV28 and TRBJ2-7; the D gene TCRdb calls, TRBD2, cannot be checked with no DNA. The germline V gene has CDR1 MDHEN and CDR2 SYDVKM. This CDR3 contains 14 residues. The CDR3 is CASSFASKNYEQYF.

The rearrangement uses TRBV4-3 and TRBJ2-5; as DNA is missing, the TRBD2 call by TCRdb cannot be tested. The V gene's germline CDR1 is LGHNA and CDR2 YSLEER. The CDR3 runs to 17 residues. This CDR3 is CASSQESGLAVQETQYF.

The CDR3 reads CASSEAQGSNTEAFF. The chain uses TRBV6-1 and TRBJ1-1; as DNA is missing, the TRBD1 call by TCRdb cannot be tested. The CDR3 spans 15 residues. Germline-derived CDR1 and CDR2 are MNHNS and SASEGT.

This CDR3 is CASSQISGLAGVADTQYF. The genes are TRBV3-1 and TRBJ2-3; the TRBD2 assignment by TCRdb is unverifiable without DNA. Germline CDR1 and CDR2: LGHDT and YNNKEL (reference sequence). This CDR3 contains 18 residues.

This chain uses TRBV19 with TRBJ2-3; lacking DNA, the TRBD1 call made by TCRdb goes unchecked. CDR3 size: 14 residues. The germline gives CDR1 LNHDA, CDR2 SQIVND (reference sequence). The CDR3 loop reads CASTARGSTDTQYF.

This chain links TRBV29-1 with TRBJ2-7. This CDR3 has 16 residues. From germline, CDR1 is SQVTM and CDR2 ANQGSEA. The CDR3 loop reads CSVEDAKAESSYEQYF.

The rearrangement uses TRBV20-1 and TRBJ1-2. Germline assignment: CDR1 DFQATT and CDR2 SNEGSKA (reference sequence). CDR3 length: 17 amino acids. The CDR3: CSARGPEQGGPLDGYTF.

The chain carries TRBV7-6 and TRBJ2-5; TCRdb's D gene call, TRBD1, goes unchecked for lack of DNA. The length of the CDR3 is 15 residues. Germline V CDR1 and CDR2: SGHVS, FNYEAQ. The CDR3 sequence: CASSIRQGPQETQYF.

The chain couples TRBV10-2 to TRBJ2-1; the TCRdb call, TRBD2, lacks DNA for checking. This CDR3 has 15 amino acids. Germline values: CDR1 WSHSY, CDR2 SAAADI. CDR3: CASTYLAGGLNEQFF.

This clonotype counts as medium-sized by frequency. The rearrangement joins TRBV9 to TRBJ1-2; as DNA is missing, the TRBD1 call by TCRdb cannot be tested. The CDR3 is made up of 17 amino acids. Looked up from germline, CDR1 is SGDLS and CDR2 is YYNGEE. The CDR3 loop reads CASSVGSGAEWEYGYTF. Complete variable domain (other parts from reference TRBV9 and TRBJ1-2): DSGVTQTPKHLITATGQRVTLRCSPRSGDLSVYWYQQSLDQGLQFLIQYYNGEERAKGNILERFSAQQFPDLHSELNLSSLELGDSALYFCASSVGSGAEWEYGYTFGSGTRLTVV.

The CDR3 sequence: CASSSESVISGANVLTF. J is TRBJ2-6 and V is TRBV5-8. Germline V gives CDR1 SGHTS, CDR2 YDEGEE. The CDR3 is 17 amino acids. The full variable domain, completed using reference TRBV5-8 and TRBJ2-6, is EAGVTQSPTHLIKTRGQQATLRCSPISGHTSVYWYQQALGLGLQFLLWYDEGEERNRGNFPPRFSGRQFPNYSSELNVNALELEDSALYLCASSSESVISGANVLTFGAGSRLTVL.